This entry describes one TCR beta chain. TCRdb keeps only in-frame clones here, not all; method: immunoSEQ multiplex PCR. The sample has approximately 75,000 clones, roughly 90% seen once. These data are taken from a study of blood T cell repertoires in COVID-19. At the level of the study: Acute and convalescent COVID-19 samples came from the United States, Italy and Spain.

CDR3 size: 13 residues. Deletions cut 8 bases from V and 6 bases from J, with 16 bases between. Germline loops: CDR1 LNHNV, CDR2 YYDKDF (reference sequence). The receptor's source is a human donor in a cohort sampled during active COVID-19. Sequencing was carried out using peripheral blood. This sequence joins TRBV15 and TRBJ1-2; D might be TRBD1 (5 bases). The CDR3 protein is CATGGAGTHGYTF. The CDR3, as DNA: TGTGCCACCGGAGGGGCAGGTACACATGGCTACACCTTC.